Presented here are 32 T cell receptor beta chains from one specimen sequenced in a study of T cell responses to AZD1222 COVID-19 vaccine. Here immunoSEQ multiplex PCR was the method, and the copy in TCRdb shows in-frame clones only, minus some. In the table there are 150,000 to 200,000 clones, under 95% of which are singletons. The sequenced sample was peripheral blood, obtained 28 days after the second AZD1222 dose. These receptors originate from an adult who received the AZD1222 COVID-19 vaccine.

This chain uses TRBV28 with TRBJ1-4, with D unclear. Germline CDR1 MDHEN, CDR2 SYDVKM. Trimming took off 4 bases at V and 5 bases at J, with 14 bases between the two ends. The CDR3 has 15 residues. CDR3 sequence (DNA): TGTGCCAGCAGTTCCCGACAAGAAGAGAATGAAAAACTGTTTTTT. Its translation is CASSSRQEENEKLFF.

This clone was counted between two and nine times. The genes are TRBV6-5 and TRBJ1-2, with D perhaps TRBD1 (5 bases). CDR3 length: 14 residues. Deletions cut 5 bases from V and 3 bases from J, with 13 bases between. Germline loops: CDR1 MNHEY, CDR2 SVGAGI. The CDR3 DNA sequence: TGTGCCAGCAGTATGCGGGACGGACACTATGGCTACACCTTC. Residues: CASSMRDGHYGYTF.

J is TRBJ1-4 and V is TRBV28; weak D call: TRBD1 (5 bases). Trimming shortened V by 7 bases and J by 8 bases, and 17 bases separated the two germline ends. Germline CDR1 and CDR2: MDHEN and SYDVKM. The CDR3 runs 14 residues. The DNA for the CDR3 is TGTGCCAGCACCCCTCGGAGGGGCGGGGAAAAACTGTTTTTT. This gives the protein CASTPRRGGEKLFF.

This rearrangement joins TRBV6-1 to TRBJ1-5; D is uncertain. Germline V lookup: CDR1 MNHNS, CDR2 SASEGT. This CDR3 contains 13 residues. Trimming shortened V by 2 bases and J by 3 bases, and 5 bases separated the two germline ends. For the CDR3, the DNA is TGTGCCAGCAGTGAAAGGGACAATCAGCCCCAGCATTTT. Its translation: CASSERDNQPQHF.

This sequence joins TRBV5-1 and TRBJ1-5, with TRBD1 matching over 8 bases. CDR1 SGHRS and CDR2 YFSETQ come from the germline V gene. J was trimmed by 3 bases and V by 4 bases; bases with no gene match: 9. The CDR3 totals 16 residues. For the CDR3, the DNA is TGCGCCAGCAGCCCCGGGACAGGTGGATTCAATCAGCCCCAGCATTTT. It is translated as CASSPGTGGFNQPQHF. Full variable domain (rest looked up from reference TRBV5-1 and TRBJ1-5): KAGVTQTPRYLIKTRGQQVTLSCSPISGHRSVSWYQQTPGQGLQFLFEYFSETQRNKGNFPGRFSGRQFSNSRSEMNVSTLELGDSALYLCASSPGTGGFNQPQHFGDGTRLSIL.

The rearrangement links TRBV6-5 to TRBJ2-2; D possibly corresponds to TRBD2 (5 bases). The ends were cut back, 6 bases at V and 6 bases at J, with 14 bases in the middle. The CDR3 covers 14 residues. Germline V gene lookup returns CDR1 MNHEY and CDR2 SVGAGI. The CDR3 here is CASRAGGGPGELFF. DNA for the CDR3: TGTGCCAGCAGGGCCGGTGGAGGTCCCGGGGAGCTGTTTTTT.

This clone occurred once. The rearrangement uses TRBV28 and TRBJ1-2; D is possibly TRBD1 (5 bases). V was pared by 5 bases and J by 4 bases, with 11 bases between. The germline V gene has CDR1 MDHEN and CDR2 SYDVKM. This CDR3 region has 13 residues. CDR3 bases: TGTGCCAGCAGTCCGACAGATCGCTATGGCTACACCTTC. It encodes CASSPTDRYGYTF.

This chain connects TRBV28 to TRBJ2-6; D uncertain. V was clipped by 7 bases and J by 4 bases, with 5 bases between them. From germline, CDR1 is MDHEN and CDR2 SYDVKM. The CDR3 totals 12 residues. The chain's CDR3 is CASTGGANVLTF. The DNA for the CDR3 is TGTGCCAGCACCGGGGGGGCCAACGTCCTGACTTTC.

The chain joins TRBV14 to TRBJ2-1, with 14 bases lining up with TRBD2. In germline, CDR1 is SGHDN, CDR2 FVKESK. There are 18 residues in the CDR3. The V and J ends lost 3 bases and 5 bases, in that order; junction bases with no gene match: 9. The CDR3 is CASSQGWTSGRKNNEQFF. The CDR3 DNA follows: TGTGCCAGCAGCCAGGGATGGACTAGCGGGAGGAAAAACAATGAGCAGTTCTTC.

This clone was found once. The V call is TRBV19, the J call TRBJ1-1; D is uncertain. Germline lookup yields CDR1 LNHDA and CDR2 SQIVND (reference sequence). The ends were cut back, 7 bases at V and 2 bases at J, with 8 bases in the middle. The CDR3 sequence is 12 residues long. The DNA of the CDR3 is TGTGCCAGTAATCTGGGAAACACTGAAGCTTTCTTT. Protein sequence: CASNLGNTEAFF.

The chain joins TRBV20-1 to TRBJ1-2, with a tentative D call TRBD1 (5 bases). The length of the CDR3 is 11 residues. Trimming left V 5 bases short and J 6 bases short, with 10 bases between. The germline V gene has CDR1 DFQATT and CDR2 SNEGSKA (reference sequence). CDR3: CSAPTVDGYTF. CDR3 DNA: TGCAGTGCTCCGACAGTGGATGGCTACACCTTC.

The chain recombines TRBV20-1 with TRBJ2-7, with D hard to call. The germline V gene has CDR1 DFQATT and CDR2 SNEGSKA (reference sequence). This CDR3 comprises 13 residues. Trimming left V 3 bases short and J 1 base short, with 10 bases between. The CDR3, as DNA: TGCAGTGCTAGTCTCAGGCAGTCCTACGAGCAGTACTTC. Residues: CSASLRQSYEQYF.

The J gene is TRBJ1-1, the V gene TRBV14; unclear D gene. Germline-derived CDR1 and CDR2 are SGHDN and FVKESK. V was pared by 6 bases and J by 4 bases, with 12 bases between. This CDR3 has 13 residues. CDR3 residues: CASRGGGGTEAFF. The CDR3 DNA reads as TGTGCCAGCAGGGGAGGTGGAGGCACTGAAGCTTTCTTT.

J is TRBJ2-1 and V is TRBV18; possibly TRBD1 or TRBD2 for D (6 bases each). This CDR3 has 14 amino acids. V was shortened by 6 bases and J by 3 bases, with 12 bases between the two germline ends. Germline V CDR1 and CDR2: KGHSH, LQKENI. Here the CDR3 reads CASSLGGRYNEQFF. CDR3 nucleotide sequence: TGTGCCAGCTCCCTGGGGGGCCGCTACAATGAGCAGTTCTTC. The full variable domain, its missing parts supplied by reference TRBV18 and TRBJ2-1, is NAGVMQNPRHLVRRRGQEARLRCSPMKGHSHVYWYRQLPEEGLKFMVYLQKENIIDESGMPKERFSAEFPKEGPSILRIQQVVRGDSAAYFCASSLGGRYNEQFFGPGTRLTVL.

V gene TRBV15 combines with J gene TRBJ2-5, with 10 bases identical to TRBD1. Losses at the gene ends were 1 base for V and 2 bases for J; bases not matched to a gene: 7. The CDR3 has 17 amino acids. Germline CDR1 is LNHNV and CDR2 is YYDKDF (reference sequence). CDR3: CATSRAPGTGEQETQYF. The CDR3 DNA reads as TGTGCCACCAGCAGAGCTCCTGGGACAGGGGAACAAGAGACCCAGTACTTC.

The chain uses TRBV4-3 and TRBJ2-3; TRBD1 or TRBD2 may be the D gene (5 bases each). Between the trimmed V and J ends, which lost 1 base and 1 base, there was a span of 12 bases. The CDR3 has 16 amino acids. Germline CDR1 reads LGHNA; CDR2 reads YSLEER. Here the CDR3 DNA reads TGCGCCAGCAGCCAAGTGGACCGGGGCGGCACAGATACGCAGTATTTT. This encodes CASSQVDRGGTDTQYF.

The J gene is TRBJ1-1, the V gene TRBV7-6, with 7 bases lining up with TRBD1. This CDR3 is built from 16 residues. Per the germline V gene, CDR1 is SGHVS and CDR2 is FNYEAQ. J lost 3 bases, V lost 1 base, and 8 bases had no gene match. This chain's CDR3 is CASSLEGGQEYTEAFF. The CDR3 coding sequence is TGTGCCAGCAGCTTAGAGGGAGGACAGGAGTACACTGAAGCTTTCTTT.

The V call is TRBV30, the J call TRBJ1-1; no definite D call. CDR1 is GTSNPN, CDR2 SVGIG, per germline (reference sequence). Trimming took 2 bases from V and 0 from J, leaving 10 bases between them. The CDR3 totals 14 residues. The CDR3 loop is CAWSRLGLNTEAFF. The CDR3 region has the DNA TGTGCCTGGAGTCGCCTCGGCTTGAACACTGAAGCTTTCTTT.

V usage is TRBV7-9 and J usage is TRBJ2-1; 11 bases align to TRBD2. J lost 0 bases, V lost 2 bases, and 9 bases had no gene match. Germline CDR1 and CDR2: SEHNR and FQNEAQ (reference sequence). CDR3 length: 19 amino acids. DNA of the CDR3: TGTGCCAGCAGCTTAACGGTAGCGGGAGGGTCGGGCTCCTACAATGAGCAGTTCTTC. It is translated as CASSLTVAGGSGSYNEQFF.

The chain recombines TRBV23-1 with TRBJ1-5; no reliable D call. TRBV23-1 is an open reading frame whose function is uncertain. The CDR3 has 20 amino acids. V lost 0 bases, J lost 2 bases, and 23 bases lay in between. The CDR3 sequence is CASSQSNYNFAPHCNQPQHF. CDR3 nucleotides: TGCGCCAGCAGTCAATCGAACTACAACTTCGCGCCCCATTGCAATCAGCCCCAGCATTTT.

The chain carries TRBV7-9 and TRBJ1-1; 7 bases are a match to TRBD1. This CDR3 has 14 amino acids. Trimming took 4 bases from V and 1 from J; bases not matched to a gene: 3. Germline V gives CDR1 SEHNR, CDR2 FQNEAQ (reference sequence). CDR3 nucleotides: TGTGCCAGCAGCTCCCGGGACAGGAACACTGAAGCTTTCTTT. This encodes CASSSRDRNTEAFF.

This clone occurred once. This chain uses TRBV24-1 with TRBJ2-7, with a weak D call TRBD1 (6 bases). V was pared by 9 bases and J by 5 bases, with 16 bases between. This CDR3 region has 13 residues. Germline V CDR1 and CDR2: KGHDR, SFDVKD. In DNA form, the CDR3 reads TGTGCCACCGGGGCGACAGGTTCTGACGAGCAGTACTTC. This sequence encodes CATGATGSDEQYF.

In this sample, this clone turned up once. The chain couples TRBV28 to TRBJ1-6; 8 bases align to TRBD1. Per the germline V gene, CDR1 is MDHEN and CDR2 is SYDVKM. Trimming cost V 6 bases and J 10 bases; bases outside gene matches: 5. This CDR3 is built from 13 residues. CDR3 sequence (DNA): TGTGCCAGCAGCCTCGGACAGGGCTCACCCCTCCACTTT. Protein product: CASSLGQGSPLHF. The full variable domain, completed using reference TRBV28 and TRBJ1-6, is DVKVTQSSRYLVKRTGEKVFLECVQDMDHENMFWYRQDPGLGLRLIYFSYDVKMKEKGDIPEGYSVSREKKERFSLILESASTNQTSMYLCASSLGQGSPLHFGNGTRLTVT.

This clone was detected a few times. The chain employs TRBV5-1 and TRBJ1-6; D not resolved. V was pared by 4 bases and J by 8 bases, with 10 bases between. The CDR3 is 13 residues long. Germline CDR1 is SGHRS and CDR2 is YFSETQ. The CDR3 loop reads CASSRMEDSPLHF. The DNA for the CDR3 is TGCGCCAGCAGCCGGATGGAGGATTCACCCCTCCACTTT.

This rearrangement joins TRBV6-4 to TRBJ2-1, with D possibly being TRBD1 or TRBD2 (5 bases each). Germline CDR1 and CDR2: MRHNA and SNTAGT. The CDR3 length is 14 residues. The V end was cut by 4 bases, the J end by 4 bases, with 11 bases between. CDR3: CASSVGTEYNEQFF. The CDR3 DNA follows: TGTGCCAGCAGTGTGGGGACCGAATACAATGAGCAGTTCTTC.

DNA of the CDR3: TGTGCCAGTAGTATCGAGCCGTACGGGTACCAAAAACTGTTTTTT. It codes for CASSIEPYGYQKLFF. This chain uses TRBV19 with TRBJ1-4; no firm D call. V was shortened by 3 bases and J by 9 bases, with 17 bases between the two germline ends. The germline V gene encodes CDR1 LNHDA and CDR2 SQIVND (reference sequence). CDR3 length: 15 amino acids.

This rearrangement joins TRBV7-3 to TRBJ2-3, with 8 nucleotides matching TRBD1. Per the germline V gene, CDR1 is SGHTA and CDR2 is FQGTGA. The CDR3 is made up of 14 amino acids. The trim removed 4 bases at V and 3 bases at J, leaving 3 bases unmatched. The CDR3 reads CASSSTGVTDTQYF. For the CDR3, the DNA is TGTGCCAGCAGCTCGACAGGGGTGACAGATACGCAGTATTTT.

This clone showed up just once. The V and J genes are TRBV3-1 (or the pseudogene TRBV3-2) and TRBJ1-5; 8 nucleotides line up with TRBD1. With V trimmed by 0 bases and J by 5 bases, 3 bases remained unmatched. This CDR3 is 15 amino acids long. Germline values: CDR1 LGHDT, CDR2 YNNKEL (reference sequence). CDR3: CASSQDAGGHQPQHF. As DNA, the CDR3 is TGTGCCAGCAGCCAAGATGCAGGGGGCCATCAGCCCCAGCATTTT.

This clone was seen only once. The CDR3 DNA is TGTGCCAGTAGTATTAGACCGGGACAGCTATATGGCTACACCTTC. Protein sequence: CASSIRPGQLYGYTF. The V gene is TRBV19, the J gene TRBJ1-2, with 7 bases that match TRBD1. After removal of 3 bases from V and 5 bases from J, the junction contained 9 bases not matched to a gene. This CDR3 is 15 amino acids long. The germline V gene encodes CDR1 LNHDA and CDR2 SQIVND (reference sequence).

The chain recombines TRBV7-3 with TRBJ2-5; 7 nucleotides line up with TRBD2. CDR1 and CDR2 (germline): SGHTA, FQGTGA. This CDR3 is built from 15 residues. V was clipped by 1 base and J by 4 bases; unmatched bases: 6. The CDR3 coding sequence is TGTGCCAGCAGCTTAAGCGGGAGCCCCGCAGAGACCCAGTACTTC. Translated: CASSLSGSPAETQYF.

This clone was recorded a few times. V gene TRBV12-5 combines with J gene TRBJ1-1, with D tentatively TRBD1 (6 bases). V was trimmed by 0 bases and J by 1 base, leaving 12 bases between them. The CDR3 length is 16 residues. Germline CDR1 reads LGHNT; CDR2 reads FRNRAP. CDR3 nucleotide sequence: TGTGCTAGTGGTTTGGTACTGGGCAGGGGGAACACTGAAGCTTTCTTT. This sequence encodes CASGLVLGRGNTEAFF.

A single count supports this clone. CDR3 sequence: CASSPGRGGTEAFF. The CDR3 DNA follows: TGTGCCAGCAGCCCGGGCCGCGGGGGCACTGAAGCTTTCTTT. The chain employs TRBV3-1 (or the pseudogene TRBV3-2) and TRBJ1-1; perhaps TRBD1 as D (5 bases). The V gene lost 4 bases and the J gene lost 4 bases, with 13 bases spanning the gap. CDR3 size: 14 residues. From germline, CDR1 is LGHDT and CDR2 YNNKEL (reference sequence).